The clone carrying this T cell receptor (beta chain) was found once. These data are taken from a study of blood T cell repertoires in COVID-19. Study background: Both acute and convalescent COVID-19 samples were obtained from the United States, Italy and Spain. T cells, B-cell-depleted T cells, or PBMCs supplied cDNA or gDNA.

The CDR3 contains 15 residues. The germline V and J ends were trimmed by 9 bases and 6 bases, with 22 bases remaining between them. Looked up from germline, CDR1 is MDHEN and CDR2 is SYDVKM. Authors' processing steps: Counts of nucleated cells, estimated from reference gene primer amplification, were obtained. Repertoires were generated with immunoSEQ multiplex PCR, while TCRdb's copy carries only in-frame clones and drops some. That table supplies the V and J calls and clone size; D and trimming were determined from the DNA. The sample records around 25,000 clones, 75% to 90% being singletons. Input material: peripheral blood. This chain links TRBV28 with TRBJ2-3; tentatively, D is TRBD2 (6 bases). The TCR comes from a human donor in a cohort sampled during active COVID-19. The CDR3: CASSWLRLETDTQYF. CDR3 nucleotides: TGTGCCAGTTCTTGGTTGAGACTAGAAACGGATACGCAGTATTTT. The whole variable domain, filled in from reference TRBV28 and TRBJ2-3, reads DVKVTQSSRYLVKRTGEKVFLECVQDMDHENMFWYRQDPGLGLRLIYFSYDVKMKEKGDIPEGYSVSREKKERFSLILESASTNQTSMYLCASSWLRLETDTQYFGPGTRLTVL.